This T cell receptor beta chain was sequenced during a study of Ad26.COV2.S vaccination and SARS-CoV-2 variants. Profiling relied on immunoSEQ multiplex PCR, and the TCRdb table lists in-frame clones only, not all of them. The top ten clones hold less than 4% of a sample with about 350,000 clones, around 84% of them seen once. This CDR3 has 12 residues. V lost 1 base and J lost 6, with 5 bases in between. The germline V gene encodes CDR1 LGHDT and CDR2 YNNKEL (reference sequence). Sample treatment: 15 to 20 received Ad26.COV2.S at low or high dose, single or two shots; roughly five received placebo; per-sample allocation not given. Sampling took place 63 days after the first vaccine or placebo injection. This clone is a singleton in its sample.

The TCR comes from a person aged 18-60 years who received the Ad26.COV2.S COVID-19 vaccine or a placebo. The sample was peripheral blood, taken in a trial of Ad26.COV2.S vaccine versus placebo. The chain recombines TRBV3-1 (or the pseudogene TRBV3-2) with TRBJ2-3; D gene unclear. The CDR3 DNA reads as TGTGCCAGCAGCCAAGTCCCGGATACGCAGTATTTT. It encodes CASSQVPDTQYF.